This T cell receptor beta chain is drawn from a study of PD-1 blockade in classical Hodgkin lymphoma. Overall study findings and caveats: TCR diversity in CD4+, not CD8+, cells rose significantly by C4D1. Those starting nivolumab under 1 year post-ASCT were excluded.

After autologous stem cell transplantation all patients relapsed, and prior brentuximab vedotin exposure differed between cohorts. This clone was picked up a small number of times. Its specificity is not known. Sequencing used immunoSEQ multiplex PCR; TCRdb keeps in-frame clones, though not all of them. The table has under 2,500 clones, 58% seen once; the top ten hold roughly 34%. This TCR was recovered from a human donor with classical Hodgkin lymphoma. The sequencing here drew on peripheral blood mononuclear cells (PBMCs), taken at baseline.

The chain's CDR3 is CAWSVRHRAFF. In DNA form, the CDR3 reads TGTGCCTGGAGTGTACGGCATCGGGCTTTCTTT. The V and J genes are TRBV30 and TRBJ1-1, with D uncertain. The CDR3 has 11 amino acids. The germline V gene has CDR1 GTSNPN and CDR2 SVGIG (reference sequence). Deletions cut 0 bases from V and 11 bases from J, with 10 bases between.